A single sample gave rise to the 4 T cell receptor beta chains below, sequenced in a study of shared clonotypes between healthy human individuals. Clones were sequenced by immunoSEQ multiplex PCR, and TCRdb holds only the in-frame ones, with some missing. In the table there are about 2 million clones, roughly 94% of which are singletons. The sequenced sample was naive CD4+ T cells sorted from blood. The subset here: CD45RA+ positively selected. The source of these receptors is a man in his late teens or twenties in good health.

CDR3 sequence reads: CASSEYGQPWGYTF. The CDR3 DNA reads TGTGCCAGCAGTGAATATGGACAGCCCTGGGGCTACACCTTC. This chain joins TRBV25-1 and TRBJ1-2, with D maybe TRBD1 (6 bases). CDR1 and CDR2 from the germline V gene are MGHDK and SYGVNS. V was shortened by 0 bases and J by 8 bases, with 13 bases between the two germline ends. The CDR3 totals 14 residues.

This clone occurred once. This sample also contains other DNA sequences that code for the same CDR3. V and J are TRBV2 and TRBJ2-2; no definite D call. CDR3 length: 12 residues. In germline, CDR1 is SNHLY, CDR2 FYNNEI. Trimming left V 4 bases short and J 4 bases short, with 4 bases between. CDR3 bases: TGTGCCAGCAGTGTCGGCACCGGGGAGCTGTTTTTT. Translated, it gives CASSVGTGELFF. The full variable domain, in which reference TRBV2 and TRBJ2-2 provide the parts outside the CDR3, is EPEVTQTPSHQVTQMGQEVILRCVPISNHLYFYWYRQILGQKVEFLVSFYNNEISEKSEIFDDQFSVERPDGSNFTLKIRSTKLEDSAMYFCASSVGTGELFFGEGSRLTVL.

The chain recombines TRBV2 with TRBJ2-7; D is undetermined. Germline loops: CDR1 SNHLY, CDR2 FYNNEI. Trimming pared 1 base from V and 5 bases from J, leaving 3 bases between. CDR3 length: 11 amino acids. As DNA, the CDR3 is TGTGCCAGCAGTGAAGTTAACGAGCAGTACTTC. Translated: CASSEVNEQYF.

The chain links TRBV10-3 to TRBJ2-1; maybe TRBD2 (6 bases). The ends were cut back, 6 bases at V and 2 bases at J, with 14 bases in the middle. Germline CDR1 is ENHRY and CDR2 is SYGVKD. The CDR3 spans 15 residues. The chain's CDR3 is CAISLGEVAYNEQFF. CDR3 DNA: TGTGCCATCAGCCTGGGGGAGGTGGCCTACAATGAGCAGTTCTTC.